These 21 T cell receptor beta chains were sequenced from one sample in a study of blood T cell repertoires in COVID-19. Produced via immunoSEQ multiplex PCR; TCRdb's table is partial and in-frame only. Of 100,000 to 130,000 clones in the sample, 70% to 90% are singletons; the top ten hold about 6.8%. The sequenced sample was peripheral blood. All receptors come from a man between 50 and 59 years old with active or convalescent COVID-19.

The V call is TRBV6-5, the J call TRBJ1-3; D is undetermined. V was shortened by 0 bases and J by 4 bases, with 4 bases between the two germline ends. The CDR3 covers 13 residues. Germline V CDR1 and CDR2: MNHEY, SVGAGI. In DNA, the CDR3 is TGTGCCAGCAGTTACTCCTTGGGAAACACCATATATTTT. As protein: CASSYSLGNTIYF.

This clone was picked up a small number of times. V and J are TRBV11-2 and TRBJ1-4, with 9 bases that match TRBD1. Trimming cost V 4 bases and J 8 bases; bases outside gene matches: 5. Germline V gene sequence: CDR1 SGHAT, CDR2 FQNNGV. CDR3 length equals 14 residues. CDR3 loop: CASSSNRGREKLFF. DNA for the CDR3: TGTGCCAGCAGCTCCAACAGGGGGCGGGAAAAACTGTTTTTT.

CDR3 loop: CASSPLNTQYF. In DNA form, the CDR3 reads TGTGCCAGCAGTCCCCTAAATACGCAGTATTTT. The gene calls are TRBV12-3 or TRBV12-4 and TRBJ2-3; no reliable D call. The V end lost 5 bases, the J end lost 7 bases, and 7 bases lay between the germline ends. This CDR3 spans 11 amino acids.

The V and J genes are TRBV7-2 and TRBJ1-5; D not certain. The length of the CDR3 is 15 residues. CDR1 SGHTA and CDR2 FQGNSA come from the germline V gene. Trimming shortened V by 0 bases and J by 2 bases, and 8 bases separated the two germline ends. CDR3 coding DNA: TGTGCCAGCAGCTTAGCCGGGAAGGGCAATCAGCCCCAGCATTTT. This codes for CASSLAGKGNQPQHF.

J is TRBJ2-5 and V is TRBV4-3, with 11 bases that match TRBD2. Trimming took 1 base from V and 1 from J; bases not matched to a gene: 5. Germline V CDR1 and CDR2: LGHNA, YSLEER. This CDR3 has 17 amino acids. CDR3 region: CASSQGSLAGAQETQYF. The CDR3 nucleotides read TGCGCCAGCAGCCAAGGATCACTAGCGGGGGCCCAAGAGACCCAGTACTTC.

This chain's CDR3 is CSVEDRLAGGPDTQYF. CDR3 coding DNA: TGCAGCGTTGAAGATAGGCTAGCGGGAGGGCCAGATACGCAGTATTTT. This chain joins TRBV29-1 and TRBJ2-3; TRBD2 matches at 12 bases. Germline assignment: CDR1 SQVTM and CDR2 ANQGSEA. This CDR3 comprises 16 residues. Trimming cost V 0 bases and J 4 bases; bases outside gene matches: 5.

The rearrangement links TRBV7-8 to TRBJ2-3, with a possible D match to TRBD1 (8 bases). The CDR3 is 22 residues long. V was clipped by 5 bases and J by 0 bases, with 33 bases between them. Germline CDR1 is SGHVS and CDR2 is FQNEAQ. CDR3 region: CASSIKEARTGRVPSSTDTQYF. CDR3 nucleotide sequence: TGTGCCAGCAGCATAAAGGAAGCCCGGACAGGGAGGGTTCCCTCTAGCACAGATACGCAGTATTTT.

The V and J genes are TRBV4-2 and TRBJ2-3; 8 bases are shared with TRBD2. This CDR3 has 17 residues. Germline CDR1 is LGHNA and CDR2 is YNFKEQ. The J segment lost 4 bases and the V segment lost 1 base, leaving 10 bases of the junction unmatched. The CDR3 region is CASSQAPTGGHSDTQYF. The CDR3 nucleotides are TGTGCCAGCAGCCAAGCCCCCACGGGGGGGCACTCAGATACGCAGTATTTT.

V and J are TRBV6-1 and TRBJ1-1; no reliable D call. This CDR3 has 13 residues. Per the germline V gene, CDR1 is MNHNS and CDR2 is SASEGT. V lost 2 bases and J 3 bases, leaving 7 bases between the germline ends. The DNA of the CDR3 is TGTGCCAGCAGTGAACGGTCACACACTGAAGCTTTCTTT. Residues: CASSERSHTEAFF.

As DNA, the CDR3 is TGTGCCAGCAGCTACCGGACAGAATCGAACGGCTACACCTTC. It is translated as CASSYRTESNGYTF. V is TRBV7-9 and J is TRBJ1-2, with D tentatively TRBD1 (6 bases). This CDR3 is built from 14 residues. V dropped 4 bases and J dropped 8 bases, with 17 bases sitting between them. Germline V gene data show CDR1 as SEHNR and CDR2 as FQNEAQ (reference sequence).

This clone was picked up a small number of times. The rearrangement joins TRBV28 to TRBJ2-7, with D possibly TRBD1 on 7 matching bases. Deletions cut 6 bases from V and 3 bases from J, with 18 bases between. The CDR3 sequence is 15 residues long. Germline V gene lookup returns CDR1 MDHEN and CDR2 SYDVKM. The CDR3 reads CASSPSGGTVYEQYF. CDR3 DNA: TGTGCCAGCAGCCCCTCAGGGGGGACGGTCTACGAGCAGTACTTC.

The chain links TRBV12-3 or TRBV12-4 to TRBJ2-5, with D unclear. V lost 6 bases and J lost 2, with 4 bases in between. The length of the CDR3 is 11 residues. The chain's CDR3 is CASRAQETQYF. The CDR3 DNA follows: TGTGCCAGCAGGGCACAAGAGACCCAGTACTTC.

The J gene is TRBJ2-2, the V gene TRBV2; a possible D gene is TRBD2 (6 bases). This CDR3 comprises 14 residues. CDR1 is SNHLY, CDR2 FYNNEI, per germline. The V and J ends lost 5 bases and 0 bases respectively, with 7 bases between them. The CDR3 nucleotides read TGTGCCAGCAGTCGACTAGCGAACACCGGGGAGCTGTTTTTT. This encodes CASSRLANTGELFF. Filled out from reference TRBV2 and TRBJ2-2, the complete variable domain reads EPEVTQTPSHQVTQMGQEVILRCVPISNHLYFYWYRQILGQKVEFLVSFYNNEISEKSEIFDDQFSVERPDGSNFTLKIRSTKLEDSAMYFCASSRLANTGELFFGEGSRLTVL.

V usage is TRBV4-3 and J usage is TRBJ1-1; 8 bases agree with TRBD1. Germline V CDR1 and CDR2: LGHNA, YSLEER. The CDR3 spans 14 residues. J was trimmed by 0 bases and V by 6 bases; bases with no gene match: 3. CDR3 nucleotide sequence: TGCGCCAGCAGTCAGGACAGGGTGAACACTGAAGCTTTCTTT. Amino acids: CASSQDRVNTEAFF.

CDR3 protein: CATSDYLNGELFF. In DNA, the CDR3 is TGTGCCACCAGTGATTACTTGAACGGGGAGCTGTTTTTT. The chain combines TRBV24-1 with TRBJ2-2; D is ambiguous. Deletions cut 2 bases from V and 7 bases from J, with 7 bases between. CDR3 length: 13 amino acids. In germline, CDR1 is KGHDR, CDR2 SFDVKD.

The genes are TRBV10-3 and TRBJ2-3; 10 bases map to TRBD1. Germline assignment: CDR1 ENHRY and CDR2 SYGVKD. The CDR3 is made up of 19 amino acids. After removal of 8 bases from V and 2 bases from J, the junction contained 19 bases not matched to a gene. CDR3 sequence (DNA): TGTGCCATCGGACAGGGGGAAGGAGCTAGCGGAAGGTACACAGATACGCAGTATTTT. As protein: CAIGQGEGASGRYTDTQYF.

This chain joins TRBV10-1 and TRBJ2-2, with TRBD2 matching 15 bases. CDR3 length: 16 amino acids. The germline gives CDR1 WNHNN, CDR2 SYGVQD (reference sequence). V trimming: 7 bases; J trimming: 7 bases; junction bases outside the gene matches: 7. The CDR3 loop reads CASTSGLAGGLGELFF. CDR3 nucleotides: TGCGCCAGCACCTCAGGACTAGCGGGAGGGCTCGGGGAGCTGTTTTTT.

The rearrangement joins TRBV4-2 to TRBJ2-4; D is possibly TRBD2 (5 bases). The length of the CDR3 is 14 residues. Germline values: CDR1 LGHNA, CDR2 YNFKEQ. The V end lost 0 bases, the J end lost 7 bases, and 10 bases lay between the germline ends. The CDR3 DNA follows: TGTGCCAGCAGCCAAGACGGCCCGGGGAACATTCAGTACTTC. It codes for CASSQDGPGNIQYF.

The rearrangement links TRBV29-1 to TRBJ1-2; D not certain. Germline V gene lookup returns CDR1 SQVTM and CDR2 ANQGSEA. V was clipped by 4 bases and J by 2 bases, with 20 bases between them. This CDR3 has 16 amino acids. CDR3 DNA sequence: TGCAGCGTTGGGTCGGGGTGGGCAGCCGACAACTATGGCTACACCTTC. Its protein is CSVGSGWAADNYGYTF.

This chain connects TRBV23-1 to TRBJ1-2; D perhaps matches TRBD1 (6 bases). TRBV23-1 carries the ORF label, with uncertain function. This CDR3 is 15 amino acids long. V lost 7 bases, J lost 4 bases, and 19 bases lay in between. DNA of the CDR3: TGCGCCAGCAATGCGTTTTTAACAGGGATCTATGGCTACACCTTC. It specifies CASNAFLTGIYGYTF.

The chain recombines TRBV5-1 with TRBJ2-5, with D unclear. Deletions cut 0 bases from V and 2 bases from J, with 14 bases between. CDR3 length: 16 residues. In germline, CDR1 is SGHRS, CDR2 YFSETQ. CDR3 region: CASSLAPGSGQETQYF. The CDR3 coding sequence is TGCGCCAGCAGCTTGGCGCCGGGTTCCGGTCAAGAGACCCAGTACTTC.